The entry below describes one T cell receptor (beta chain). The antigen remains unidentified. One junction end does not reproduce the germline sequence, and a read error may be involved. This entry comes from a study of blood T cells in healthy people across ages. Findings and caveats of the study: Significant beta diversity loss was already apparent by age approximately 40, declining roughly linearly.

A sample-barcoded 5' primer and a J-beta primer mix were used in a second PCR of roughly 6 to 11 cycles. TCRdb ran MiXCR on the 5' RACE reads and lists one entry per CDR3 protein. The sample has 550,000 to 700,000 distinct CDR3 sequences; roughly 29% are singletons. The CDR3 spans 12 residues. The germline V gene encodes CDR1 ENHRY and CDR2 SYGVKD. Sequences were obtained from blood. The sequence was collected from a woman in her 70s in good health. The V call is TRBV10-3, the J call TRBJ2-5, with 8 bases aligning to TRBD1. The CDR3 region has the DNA TGTGCCATCAGTGAGATTGGGACAGGTACATTCTTC. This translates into CAISEIGTGTFF.